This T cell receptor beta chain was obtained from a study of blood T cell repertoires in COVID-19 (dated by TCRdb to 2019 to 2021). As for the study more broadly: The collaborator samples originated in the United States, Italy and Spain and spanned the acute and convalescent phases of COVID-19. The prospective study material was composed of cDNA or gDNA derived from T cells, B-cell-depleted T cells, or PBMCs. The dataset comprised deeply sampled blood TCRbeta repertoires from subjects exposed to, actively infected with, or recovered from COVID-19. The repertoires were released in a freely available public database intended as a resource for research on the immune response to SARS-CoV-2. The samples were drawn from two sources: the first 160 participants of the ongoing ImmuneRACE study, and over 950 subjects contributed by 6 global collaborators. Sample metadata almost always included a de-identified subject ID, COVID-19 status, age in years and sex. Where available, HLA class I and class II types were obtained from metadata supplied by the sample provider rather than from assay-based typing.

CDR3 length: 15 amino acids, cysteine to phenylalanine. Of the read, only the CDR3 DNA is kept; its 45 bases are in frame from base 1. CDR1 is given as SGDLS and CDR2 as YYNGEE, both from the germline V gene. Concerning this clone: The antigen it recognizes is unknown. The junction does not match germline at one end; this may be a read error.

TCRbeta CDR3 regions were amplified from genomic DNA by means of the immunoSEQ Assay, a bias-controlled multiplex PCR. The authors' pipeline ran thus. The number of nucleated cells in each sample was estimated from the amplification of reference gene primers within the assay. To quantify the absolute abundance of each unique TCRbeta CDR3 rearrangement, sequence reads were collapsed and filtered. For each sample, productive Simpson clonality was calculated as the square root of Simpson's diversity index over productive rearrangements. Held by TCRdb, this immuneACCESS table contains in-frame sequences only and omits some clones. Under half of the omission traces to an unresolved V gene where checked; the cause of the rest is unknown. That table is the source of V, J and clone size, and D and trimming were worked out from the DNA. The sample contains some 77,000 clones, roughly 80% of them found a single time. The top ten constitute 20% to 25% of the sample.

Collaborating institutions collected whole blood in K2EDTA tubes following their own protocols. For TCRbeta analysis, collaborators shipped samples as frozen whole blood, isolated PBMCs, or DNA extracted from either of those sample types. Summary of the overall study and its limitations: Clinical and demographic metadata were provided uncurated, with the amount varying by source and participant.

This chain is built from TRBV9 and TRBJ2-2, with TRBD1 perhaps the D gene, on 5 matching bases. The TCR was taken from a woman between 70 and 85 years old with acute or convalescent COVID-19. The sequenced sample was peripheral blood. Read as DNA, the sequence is TGTGCCAGCAGGGTAGACAGAAAGAACACCGGGGAGCTGTTTTTT. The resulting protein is CASRVDRKNTGELFF.